This TCR beta chain was recovered during a study of cytomegalovirus exposure and HLA in healthy donors. Study context: The use of the same platform for the 90 to 150 validation repertoires and the roughly 680 first-cohort repertoires was reported by a later analysis.

Germline CDR1 reads LGHNA; CDR2 reads YSLEER. This CDR3 region has 15 residues. The V end was cut by 0 bases, the J end by 6 bases, with 12 bases between. Clones were read by immunoSEQ multiplex PCR, and TCRdb kept only the in-frame ones, dropping some. The sample carries about 160,000 clones, roughly 96% recorded once. The chain joins TRBV4-3 to TRBJ1-5; the D is unclear. Material: PBMCs. This sequence originates from a woman aged 18-29 years in good health and CMV-seronegative. Here the CDR3 reads CASSQDWEGVQPQHF. The CDR3 nucleotides read TGCGCCAGCAGCCAAGATTGGGAGGGTGTTCAGCCCCAGCATTTT.